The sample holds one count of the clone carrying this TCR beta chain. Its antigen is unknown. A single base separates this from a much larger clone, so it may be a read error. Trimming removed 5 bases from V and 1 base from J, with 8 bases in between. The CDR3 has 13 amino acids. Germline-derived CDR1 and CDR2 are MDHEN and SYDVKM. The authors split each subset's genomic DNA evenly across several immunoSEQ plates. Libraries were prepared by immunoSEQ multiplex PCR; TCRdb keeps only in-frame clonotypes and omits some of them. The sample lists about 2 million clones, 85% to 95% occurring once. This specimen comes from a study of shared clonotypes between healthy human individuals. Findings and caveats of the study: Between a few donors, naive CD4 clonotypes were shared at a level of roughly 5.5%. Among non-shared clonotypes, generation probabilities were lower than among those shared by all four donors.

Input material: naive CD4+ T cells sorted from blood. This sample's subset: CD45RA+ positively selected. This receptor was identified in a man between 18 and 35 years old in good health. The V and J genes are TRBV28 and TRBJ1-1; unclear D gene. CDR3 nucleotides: TGTGCCAGCAGTCCCCCCCAGAACACTGAAGCTTTCTTT. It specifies CASSPPQNTEAFF.